Reported below is one T cell receptor (beta chain). Its antigen is unidentified. Primers for the PCR totalled 60 Vbeta and 13 Jbeta. Generated by immunoSEQ multiplex PCR, the TCRdb table keeps only in-frame clones and is missing some. There are 85,000 to 100,000 clones in the sample; about four fifths occur only once, and roughly 3.5% lies in the top ten. The sample originates from a study of cytomegalovirus exposure and HLA in healthy donors. This CDR3 contains 17 residues. CDR1 and CDR2 from the germline V gene are SGHTA and FQGNSA. V was pared by 4 bases and J by 2 bases, with 6 bases of the junction left unmatched. Study outcomes and limitations: Per a prior analysis, the majority of TCR beta V segments were productive roughly 87% or roughly 30% of the time. Presence/absence analyses supposed approximately even sequencing depth among donors. Some V segments could not be told apart, so they were left out, TRBV6-2 and TRBV6-3 among them. It was in a later analysis that TCR association rates were seen to vary by HLA locus, highest for DRB1 and lowest for HLA-C.

The clonotype was recovered from a male donor in good health and CMV-seropositive. The rearrangement uses TRBV7-2 and TRBJ2-3; TRBD2 aligns across 13 bases. Sequencing was performed on PBMCs. CDR3 in amino acids: CASSWGLAGLNTDTQYF. The DNA of the CDR3 is TGTGCCAGCAGCTGGGGACTAGCGGGGCTAAACACAGATACGCAGTATTTT.